The next 14 T cell receptor beta chains were all read from a single sample in a study of early T cells in non-severe SARS-CoV-2 infection. TCRdb analysed the 5' RACE reads with MiXCR anew, one entry per CDR3 protein. The sample consists of around 53,000 distinct CDR3 sequences, about 12% of them appearing once. The sequenced sample was whole blood, obtained at baseline. These receptors were taken from an adult who was a healthcare worker with PCR-confirmed SARS-CoV-2 infection or an uninfected control (not recorded which).

This clonotype was recorded many times. This rearrangement joins TRBV20-1 to TRBJ2-1, with 7 bases aligning to TRBD1. CDR3 length: 13 amino acids. The germline CDR1 and CDR2 sequences are DFQATT and SNEGSKA (reference sequence). The V segment lost 6 bases and the J segment 9 bases; nucleotides outside the gene matches: 11. In DNA, the CDR3 is TGCAGTGCGCGACAGGGACCCGCTGCTGAGCAGTTCTTC. Its translation: CSARQGPAAEQFF.

This clonotype was seen many times. This chain links TRBV9 with TRBJ2-1; D gene uncertain. The CDR3 is made up of 14 amino acids. V lost 1 base and J 7 bases, leaving 12 bases between the germline ends. Germline V gives CDR1 SGDLS, CDR2 YYNGEE. For the CDR3, the DNA is TGTGCCAGCAGCGTAATGATAGAGCCGAATGAGCAGTTCTTC. Translation gives CASSVMIEPNEQFF.

This rearrangement joins TRBV9 to TRBJ2-5; D is tentatively TRBD1 or TRBD2 (5 bases each). The V end was cut by 1 base, the J end by 4 bases, with 11 bases between. The germline V gene has CDR1 SGDLS and CDR2 YYNGEE. This CDR3 is 14 amino acids long. The CDR3 nucleotides read TGTGCCAGCAGCGTATACGGGGCCCTAGAGACCCAGTACTTC. Translation: CASSVYGALETQYF.

Only a few counts were recorded for this clonotype. The genes are TRBV28 and TRBJ2-7; 10 bases agree with TRBD2. V lost 2 bases to trimming and J lost 5 bases; unmatched junction nucleotides: 6. CDR1 MDHEN and CDR2 SYDVKM come from the germline V gene. This CDR3 is built from 15 residues. The CDR3 sequence: CASSLTLAGMNEQYF. Here the CDR3 DNA reads TGTGCCAGCAGTTTAACACTAGCGGGAATGAACGAGCAGTACTTC.

V is TRBV11-2 and J is TRBJ2-1, with 9 bases matching TRBD2. The length of the CDR3 is 15 residues. The V segment lost 2 bases and the J segment 6 bases; nucleotides outside the gene matches: 5. The V gene's germline CDR1 is SGHAT and CDR2 FQNNGV. As DNA, the CDR3 is TGTGCCAGCAGCTTAAGCGGGAGGATGTCCAATGAGCAGTTCTTC. It encodes CASSLSGRMSNEQFF. Together with reference TRBV11-2 and TRBJ2-1, the CDR3 gives the full variable domain: EAGVAQSPRYKIIEKRQSVAFWCNPISGHATLYWYQQILGQGPKLLIQFQNNGVVDDSQLPKDRFSAERLKGVDSTLKIQPAKLEDSAVYLCASSLSGRMSNEQFFGPGTRLTVL.

This clonotype occurred many times. This sequence joins TRBV7-6 and TRBJ2-1; 7 bases fit TRBD2. The CDR3 totals 16 residues. Unmatched junction bases numbered 15, after V lost 6 bases and J lost 7 bases. CDR1 is SGHVS, CDR2 FNYEAQ, per germline. The CDR3 here is CASRSPGEGVENEQFF. The CDR3 DNA is TGTGCCAGCAGGTCCCCCGGGGAGGGAGTGGAGAATGAGCAGTTCTTC.

The chain is built from TRBV11-2 and TRBJ2-7; 7 nucleotides match TRBD1. Germline CDR1 reads SGHAT; CDR2 reads FQNNGV. The CDR3 contains 12 residues. Unmatched junction bases numbered 2, after V lost 4 bases and J lost 5 bases. The CDR3, as DNA: TGTGCCAGCAGCTCCGACAGGGACGAGCAGTACTTC. Protein product: CASSSDRDEQYF.

This clonotype was picked up a small number of times. The chain employs TRBV5-4 and TRBJ2-1, with TRBD2 matching 7 bases. Germline V gives CDR1 SGHNT, CDR2 YYREEE (reference sequence). The CDR3 totals 15 residues. With 4 bases clipped from V and 6 bases from J, the junction kept 10 bases outside the gene matches. The CDR3 nucleotides read TGTGCCAGCAGCCCGAGCAGGGAGGGCCTCAATGAGCAGTTCTTC. It yields the protein CASSPSREGLNEQFF.

V usage is TRBV5-1 and J usage is TRBJ2-1, with 10 nucleotides matching TRBD2. The V gene's germline CDR1 is SGHRS and CDR2 YFSETQ. V was clipped by 0 bases and J by 8 bases; unmatched bases: 11. The CDR3 has 17 residues. CDR3 bases: TGCGCCAGCAGCTTGGACCCGGCTAGCGGGAGCATCGATGAGCAGTTCTTC. Protein sequence: CASSLDPASGSIDEQFF. Variable domain in full (rest from reference TRBV5-1 and TRBJ2-1): KAGVTQTPRYLIKTRGQQVTLSCSPISGHRSVSWYQQTPGQGLQFLFEYFSETQRNKGNFPGRFSGRQFSNSRSEMNVSTLELGDSALYLCASSLDPASGSIDEQFFGPGTRLTVL.

J is TRBJ2-5 and V is TRBV6-1; D ambiguous. This CDR3 is 11 amino acids long. V lost 2 bases, J lost 6 bases, and 4 bases lay in between. CDR1 is MNHNS and CDR2 is SASEGT in the germline V gene. The CDR3 nucleotides are TGTGCCAGCAGTGAATGGAAGACCCAGTACTTC. Its protein product is CASSEWKTQYF.

The sample holds many counts of this clonotype. This chain uses TRBV28 with TRBJ2-7; 7 nucleotides line up with TRBD2. CDR3 size: 16 residues. V shed 6 bases and J 0 bases; nucleotides not matched to a gene: 11. CDR1 is MDHEN and CDR2 is SYDVKM in the germline V gene. This chain's CDR3 is CASSPSGQRDSYEQYF. CDR3 DNA: TGTGCCAGCAGCCCCTCCGGCCAGCGGGACTCCTACGAGCAGTACTTC.

This clonotype showed up just a few times. The V call is TRBV4-1, the J call TRBJ2-6; D not certain. This CDR3 region has 15 residues. Germline-derived CDR1 and CDR2 are MGHRA and YSYEKL. V was clipped by 2 bases and J by 0 bases, with 5 bases between them. The CDR3 coding sequence is TGCGCCAGCAGCCAATTCCACTCTGGGGCCAACGTCCTGACTTTC. Its protein product is CASSQFHSGANVLTF.

This clonotype was counted between two and nine times. The chain links TRBV20-1 to TRBJ1-5; 8 bases match TRBD1. This CDR3 contains 13 residues. Unmatched junction bases numbered 9, after V lost 3 bases and J lost 11 bases. Germline CDR1 and CDR2: DFQATT and SNEGSKA (reference sequence). CDR3 in DNA: TGCAGTGCTAGTGGCAGGGGGCTGTTAGCCCAGCATTTT. Translating it yields CSASGRGLLAQHF.

The chain combines TRBV14 with TRBJ1-6; no clear D. The CDR3 contains 13 residues. Trimming took 1 base from V and 10 from J, leaving 8 bases between them. Looked up from germline, CDR1 is SGHDN and CDR2 is FVKESK. The CDR3 nucleotides read TGTGCCAGCAGCCAAGCCCTGGAGTCACCCCTCCACTTT. Protein sequence: CASSQALESPLHF.